Listed here is a single T cell receptor (beta chain). The antigen is unknown. The entry originates in a study of shared clonotypes between healthy human individuals. About the study: Three men and a couple of women, aged 18 to 49, were donors. Every donor yielded three CD4 naive, three CD4 memory, two CD8 naive and one CD8 memory plate.

Produced via immunoSEQ multiplex PCR; TCRdb's table is partial and in-frame only. Altogether fewer than 400,000 clones are present, around 74% being singletons, with the ten largest covering 10%. CDR1 and CDR2 from the germline V gene are SGHAT and FQNNGV. Trimming shortened V by 3 bases and J by 4 bases, and 9 bases separated the two germline ends. The CDR3 totals 13 residues. Overall study results and limits: Richness estimates generally favored naive over memory subsets.

All donors were Caucasian adults living in Nashville, Tennessee. The chain couples TRBV11-2 to TRBJ1-1; D not certain. This TCR was sampled from a man aged 25-45 years in good health. Input material: memory CD4+ T cells sorted from blood. Sample subset: CD45RA-negative fraction. CDR3 nucleotides: TGTGCCAGCAGCTTCTCGGGAATCACTGAAGCTTTCTTT. Translation gives CASSFSGITEAFF.